This is a list of T cell receptor beta chains from one sample in a study of identical twins. In TCRdb, the 5' RACE reads were re-called with MiXCR into one record per CDR3 protein. The profile shows 400,000 to 550,000 distinct CDR3 sequences, more than 13% of them singletons. In addition, the sample was reused for a study of yellow fever vaccine responses in identical twins.

Sequenced material: CD4+ T cells sorted from blood. The origin of the receptors is a woman younger than 35 in good health. CDR3s include the opening cysteine and the closing phenylalanine or tryptophan. D genes are given only for firm matches. The listing skips clone size in some rows; elsewhere it reads once, few, many or a size class.

j_call clone_size v_call d_call cdr3_nt cdr3_aa
TRBJ2-3 few TRBV7-2 . TGTGCCAGCAGCTTAGTTAGTGGTGGGTCAGATACGCAGTATTTT CASSLVSGGSDTQYF
TRBJ2-2 . TRBV14 . TGTGCCAGCAGCCAGTCATGGGGTAGCACCGGGGAGCTGTTTTTT CASSQSWGSTGELFF
TRBJ2-3 . TRBV5-1 . TGCGCCAGCAGCTTGGTATCCCCGGGGCGAGGTACAGATACGCAGTATTTT CASSLVSPGRGTDTQYF
TRBJ2-3 few TRBV11-2 . TGTGCCAGCAGCTTAGATGGTTCGGGGTCAGATACGCAGTATTTT CASSLDGSGSDTQYF
TRBJ2-7 . TRBV21-1 . TGTGCCAGCAGCAAGCCCGGGGAACTCTACGAGCAGTACTTC CASSKPGELYEQYF
TRBJ2-5 . TRBV7-8 . TGTGCCAGCAGCGCCATAGGCTGGGCGAGCCAAGAGACCCAGTACTTC CASSAIGWASQETQYF
TRBJ2-1 . TRBV6-5 TRBD2 TGTGCCAGCAGTTACAGTCTAGCGGGAGTTGACGAGCAGTTCTTC CASSYSLAGVDEQFF
TRBJ1-2 . TRBV20-1 TRBD1 TGCAGTGCTAGAGCAGGGACAGGGCGTCGTGGCTACACCTTC CSARAGTGRRGYTF
TRBJ2-3 few TRBV9 . TGTGCCAGCAGCGTAGGTTTTATTGGAGATACGCAGTATTTT CASSVGFIGDTQYF
TRBJ2-3 . TRBV5-1 . TGCGCCAGCAGCTTGGGGGTGAGCCTACCGCAGTATTTT CASSLGVSLPQYF
TRBJ2-3 few TRBV19 . TGTGCCAGTAGTATAGCAGGGGTAGGCACAGATACGCAGTATTTT CASSIAGVGTDTQYF
TRBJ2-1 . TRBV7-7 TRBD2 TGTGCTAGCAGCATGGGACTAGCGGGAGCTGGAGAGCAGTTCTTC CASSMGLAGAGEQFF
TRBJ2-7 . TRBV20-1 . TGCAGTGCTAGAGATCTCGCAGGGCCCTACGAGCAGTACTTC CSARDLAGPYEQYF
TRBJ2-2 few TRBV6-1 . TGTGCCAGCAGAGAAACTGCGTACACCGGGGAGCTGTTTTTT CASRETAYTGELFF
TRBJ2-4 . TRBV28 TRBD2 TGTGCCAGCAGTTTATGGGGCGGGAGCGGGGACATTCAGTACTTC CASSLWGGSGDIQYF
TRBJ1-1 . TRBV29-1 . TGCAGCGTCGAAGGGGCGGGCAACACTGAAGCTTTCTTT CSVEGAGNTEAFF